This entry describes one TCR beta chain. Antigen specificity is unknown. The data are from a study of shared clonotypes between healthy human individuals. The wider study: The donor group consisted of a couple of women and three men, aged 18 to 49. Findings of the study overall: Memory subsets generally showed smaller estimated richness than naive subsets did.

Genomic DNA (from each subset) was split evenly across several immunoSEQ plates. Assay used: immunoSEQ multiplex PCR; TCRdb lists only in-frame clones, some missing. The sample lists more than 2 million clones; 95% were seen once. Only Caucasian adults living in Nashville, Tennessee served as donors. This sequence was found in a man aged 18 to 35 in good health. The sample taken for sequencing was naive CD4+ T cells sorted from blood. Documented subset: CD45RA+ positively selected.

CDR3 nucleotide sequence: TGTGCCATCAGTGAACGGGGGTTGTACAATGAGCAGTTCTTC. It translates to CAISERGLYNEQFF. The V gene is TRBV10-3, the J gene TRBJ2-1; TRBD2 might be the D (6 bases). The V gene lost 3 bases and the J gene lost 4 bases, with 10 bases spanning the gap. The CDR3 has 14 amino acids. Germline CDR1 ENHRY, CDR2 SYGVKD.